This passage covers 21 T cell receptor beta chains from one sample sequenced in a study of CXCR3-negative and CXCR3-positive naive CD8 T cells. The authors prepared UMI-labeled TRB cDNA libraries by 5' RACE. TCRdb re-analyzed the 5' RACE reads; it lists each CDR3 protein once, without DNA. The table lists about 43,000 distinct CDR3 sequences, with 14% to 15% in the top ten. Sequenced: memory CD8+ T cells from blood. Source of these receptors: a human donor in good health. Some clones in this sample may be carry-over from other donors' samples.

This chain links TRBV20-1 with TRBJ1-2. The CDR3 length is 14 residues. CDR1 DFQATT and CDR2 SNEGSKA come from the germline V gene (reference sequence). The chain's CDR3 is CSARDVQSDYGYTF.

CDR3 loop: CASSPSGLAGVYEQFF. The chain has TRBV7-9 and TRBJ2-1; TCRdb's assignment of TRBD2 cannot be checked, as there is no DNA. Germline lookup yields CDR1 SEHNR and CDR2 FQNEAQ (reference sequence). The CDR3 contains 16 residues.

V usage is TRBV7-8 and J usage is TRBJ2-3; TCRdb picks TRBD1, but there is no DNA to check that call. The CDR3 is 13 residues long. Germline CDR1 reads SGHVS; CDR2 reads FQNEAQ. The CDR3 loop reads CASSLGGADTQYF.

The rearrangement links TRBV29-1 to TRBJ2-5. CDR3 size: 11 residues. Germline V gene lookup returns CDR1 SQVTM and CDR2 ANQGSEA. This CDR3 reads CSVDGGETQYF.

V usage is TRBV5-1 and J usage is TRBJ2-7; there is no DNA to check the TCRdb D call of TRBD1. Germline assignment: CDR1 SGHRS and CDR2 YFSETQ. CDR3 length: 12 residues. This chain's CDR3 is CASSPQGTEQYF.

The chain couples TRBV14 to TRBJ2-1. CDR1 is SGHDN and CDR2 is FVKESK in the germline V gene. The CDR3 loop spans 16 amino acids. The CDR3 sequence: CASSQVLGLATNEQFF.

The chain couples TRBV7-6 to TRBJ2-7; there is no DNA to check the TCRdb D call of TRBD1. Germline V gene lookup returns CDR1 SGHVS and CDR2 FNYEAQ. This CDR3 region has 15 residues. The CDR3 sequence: CASSFGGGLIYEQYF.

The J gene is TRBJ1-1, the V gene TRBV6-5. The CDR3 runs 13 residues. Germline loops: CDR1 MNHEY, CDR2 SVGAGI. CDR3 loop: CASPRFMNTEAFF.

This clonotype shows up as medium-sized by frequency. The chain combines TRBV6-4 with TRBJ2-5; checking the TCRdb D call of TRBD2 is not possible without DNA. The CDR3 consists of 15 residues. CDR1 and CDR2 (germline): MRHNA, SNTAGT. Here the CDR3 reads CASSEKGGDQETQYF.

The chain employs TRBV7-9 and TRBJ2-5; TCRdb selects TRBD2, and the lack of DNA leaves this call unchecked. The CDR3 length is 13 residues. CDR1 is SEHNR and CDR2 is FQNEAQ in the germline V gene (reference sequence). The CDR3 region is CASSGTIQETQYF.

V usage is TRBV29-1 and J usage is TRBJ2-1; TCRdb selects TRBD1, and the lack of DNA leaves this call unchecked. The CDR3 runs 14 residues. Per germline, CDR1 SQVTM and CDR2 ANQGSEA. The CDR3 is CSVDGSLGANEQFF.

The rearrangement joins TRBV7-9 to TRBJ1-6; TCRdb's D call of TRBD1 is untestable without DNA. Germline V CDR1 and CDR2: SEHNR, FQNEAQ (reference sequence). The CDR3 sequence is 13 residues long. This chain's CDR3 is CASSPEDRESLHF. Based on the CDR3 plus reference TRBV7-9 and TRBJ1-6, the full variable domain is DTGVSQNPRHKITKRGQNVTFRCDPISEHNRLYWYRQTLGQGPEFLTYFQNEAQLEKSRLLSDRFSAERPKGSFSTLEIQRTEQGDSAMYLCASSPEDRESLHFGNGTRLTVT.

CDR3 loop: CASSQEGTSAYNEQFF. The chain employs TRBV4-2 and TRBJ2-1; the TRBD2 assignment by TCRdb is unverifiable without DNA. The CDR3 loop spans 16 amino acids. Germline CDR1 LGHNA, CDR2 YNFKEQ.

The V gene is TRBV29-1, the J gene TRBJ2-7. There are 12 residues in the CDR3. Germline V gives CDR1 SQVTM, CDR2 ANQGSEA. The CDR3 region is CSVVASAYEQYF.

Here the CDR3 reads CASSLGGMSYEQYF. V gene TRBV7-2 combines with J gene TRBJ2-7; TCRdb lists TRBD2, though no DNA is available to test this call. CDR1 is SGHTA, CDR2 FQGNSA, per germline. The CDR3 loop spans 14 amino acids.

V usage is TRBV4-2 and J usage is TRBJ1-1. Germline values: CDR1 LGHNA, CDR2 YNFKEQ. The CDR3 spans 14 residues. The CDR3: CASSQEPGNTEAFF.

The CDR3: CATSSSPGNRNEQFF. The chain is built from TRBV15 and TRBJ2-1; absent DNA, TCRdb's TRBD1 call cannot be checked. CDR3 length: 15 amino acids. Germline CDR1 reads LNHNV; CDR2 reads YYDKDF (reference sequence).

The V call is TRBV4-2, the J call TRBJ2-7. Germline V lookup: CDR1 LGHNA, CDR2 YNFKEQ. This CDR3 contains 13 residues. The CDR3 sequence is CASSQGFSYEQYF.

CDR3 loop: CASSLDLGINQPQHF. The genes are TRBV5-4 and TRBJ1-5. Germline V gives CDR1 SGHNT, CDR2 YYREEE (reference sequence). This CDR3 has 15 residues.

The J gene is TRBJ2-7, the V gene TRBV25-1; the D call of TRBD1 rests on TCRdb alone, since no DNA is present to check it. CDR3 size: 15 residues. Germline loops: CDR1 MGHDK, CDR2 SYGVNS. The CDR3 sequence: CASSESGGRRGEQYF.

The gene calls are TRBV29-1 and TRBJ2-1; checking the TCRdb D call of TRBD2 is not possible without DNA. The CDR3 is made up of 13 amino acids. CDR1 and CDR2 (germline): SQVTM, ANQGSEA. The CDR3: CSSTGGAEVSTFF.